The rows below give T cell receptor beta chains drawn from one sample of a study of blood T cell repertoires in COVID-19. Sequenced by immunoSEQ multiplex PCR; TCRdb stores in-frame clones only, minus some. The sample includes roughly 220,000 clones, 80% to 90% of them seen just once. The sample comprised peripheral blood. Receptors were obtained from a man aged 30 to 45 who had recovered from COVID-19. Both conserved end residues are part of each CDR3. D genes are given only for firm matches. Clone size, where shown, is once, few, many, or a class for clones that have expanded.

v_call	j_call	clone_size	d_call	cdr3_aa	cdr3_nt
TRBV5-4	TRBJ2-3	-	TRBD2	CASSLVVAGVYTDTQYF	TGTGCCAGCAGCTTGGTGGTAGCGGGGGTTTACACAGATACGCAGTATTTT
TRBV12-3/TRBV12-4	TRBJ2-4	-	-	CASTRQKNIQYF	TGTGCCAGCACCAGACAGAAAAACATTCAGTACTTC
TRBV19	TRBJ2-7	-	TRBD1	CASSITGTGGLDEQYF	TGTGCCAGTAGTATAACCGGGACAGGGGGCCTCGACGAGCAGTACTTC
TRBV24-1	TRBJ1-2	-	TRBD1	CATSDPRTGRHGYTF	TGTGCCACCAGTGATCCCCGGACAGGGCGACATGGCTACACCTTC
TRBV19	TRBJ2-1	once	-	CASTLMGGPYNEQFF	TGTGCCAGTACCCTCATGGGGGGACCCTACAATGAGCAGTTCTTC
TRBV11-2	TRBJ2-7	once	TRBD2	CASSRSLAVAYEQYF	TGTGCCAGCAGCCGGTCACTAGCGGTGGCCTACGAGCAGTACTTC
TRBV4-1	TRBJ1-6	once	-	CASHDIRSSGPLHF	TGCGCCAGCCACGATATCCGGTCCTCCGGTCCCCTCCACTTT
TRBV25-1	TRBJ1-2	-	-	CASGPQGGPYGYTF	TGTGCCAGCGGACCCCAGGGCGGCCCCTATGGCTACACCTTC
TRBV10-1	TRBJ1-5	few	-	CARPHDRFQHF	TGCGCCAGGCCCCACGACAGGTTCCAGCATTTT
TRBV12-3/TRBV12-4	TRBJ1-2	-	-	CASSTRGPRAF	TGTGCCAGCAGCACCAGGGGCCCAAGGGCCTTC
TRBV7-2	TRBJ1-2	-	-	CASSLALKSFYGYTF	TGTGCCAGCAGCTTAGCGCTAAAAAGTTTCTATGGCTACACCTTC
TRBV2	TRBJ2-7	once	-	CASSQDGKGLRGEQYF	TGTGCCAGCAGTCAGGACGGGAAGGGTCTCAGGGGCGAGCAGTACTTC
TRBV6-5	TRBJ1-3	-	-	CASSPLPGRTIYF	TGTGCCAGCAGCCCCCTACCCGGTCGTACCATATATTTT
TRBV27	TRBJ2-7	-	TRBD1	CASRKQGAPYEQYF	TGTGCCAGCCGTAAACAGGGGGCCCCCTACGAGCAGTACTTC
TRBV3-1/TRBV3-2	TRBJ1-1	-	-	CASSQPAGGPFF	TGTGCCAGCAGCCAACCAGCCGGGGGGCCTTTCTTT
TRBV5-4	TRBJ1-2	-	-	CASSLDRLANYGYTF	TGTGCCAGCAGCCTAGACAGGTTGGCTAACTATGGCTACACCTTC
TRBV24-1	TRBJ1-3	-	-	CATSDRGGNTIYF	TGTGCCACCAGTGACAGGGGAGGAAACACCATATATTTT
TRBV5-4	TRBJ2-3	once	-	CASSLGGTDTQYF	TGTGCCAGCAGCTTGGGAGGCACAGATACGCAGTATTTT
TRBV18	TRBJ1-6	-	TRBD1	CASSLGQGDYSPLHF	TGTGCCAGCTCACTCGGACAGGGGGACTATTCACCCCTCCACTTT
TRBV29-1	TRBJ2-7	-	-	CSVTWIDYEQYF	TGCAGCGTGACATGGATAGACTACGAGCAGTACTTC
TRBV7-9	TRBJ2-4	-	TRBD2	CASSFKRTSGGGDIQYF	TGTGCCAGCAGCTTTAAACGGACTAGCGGGGGTGGGGACATTCAGTACTTC
TRBV18	TRBJ1-1	-	TRBD1	CASSQRTGLAAFF	TGTGCCAGCTCACAGAGGACAGGGTTAGCAGCTTTCTTT
TRBV6-5	TRBJ2-2	-	TRBD1	CATRTSTGWVGELFF	TGTGCCACCAGAACCTCGACAGGGTGGGTCGGGGAGCTGTTTTTT
TRBV6-5	TRBJ1-2	-	TRBD1	CASRWDRESYGYTF	TGTGCCAGCCGTTGGGACAGGGAAAGCTATGGCTACACCTTC
TRBV6-5	TRBJ1-6	-	TRBD1	CASSIDRGTSPLHF	TGTGCCAGCAGTATAGACAGGGGTACTTCACCCCTCCACTTT
TRBV5-1	TRBJ1-5	-	TRBD1	CASSPGTGAQGNQPQHF	TGCGCCAGCAGCCCCGGGACAGGTGCCCAGGGCAATCAGCCCCAGCATTTT
TRBV7-7	TRBJ2-1	-	-	CASSLAGGHYEQFF	TGTGCCAGCAGCTTAGCGGGGGGGCACTATGAGCAGTTCTTC
TRBV7-9	TRBJ2-7	once	TRBD1	CASSTNRDRPAYEQYF	TGTGCCAGCAGCACAAACCGGGACAGGCCAGCCTACGAGCAGTACTTC
TRBV10-1	TRBJ1-5	-	-	CASSAGNPSQPQHF	TGCGCCAGCAGTGCCGGGAACCCGTCTCAGCCCCAGCATTTT
TRBV27	TRBJ1-2	-	-	CASSSLPNYGYTF	TGTGCCAGCAGTTCCCTACCCAACTATGGCTACACCTTC
TRBV29-1	TRBJ1-2	-	TRBD1	CSVESADRNYGYTF	TGCAGCGTTGAAAGTGCGGACAGGAACTATGGCTACACCTTC
TRBV19	TRBJ1-3	-	TRBD1	CASTKTSGTGPSGNTIYF	TGTGCCAGTACCAAAACCTCCGGGACAGGACCCTCTGGAAACACCATATATTTT
TRBV21-1	TRBJ2-2	-	-	CASSKEDGGAGELFF	TGTGCCAGCAGCAAAGAAGACGGGGGGGCCGGGGAGCTGTTTTTT
TRBV5-6	TRBJ1-2	-	-	CASTTTGHGYTF	TGTGCCAGCACCACGACAGGTCATGGCTACACCTTC
TRBV5-8	TRBJ1-6	-	TRBD1	CASSTGTGSWSPLHF	TGTGCCAGCAGCACAGGGACAGGCTCCTGGTCACCCCTCCACTTT
TRBV6-4	TRBJ1-1	-	-	CASSPRGNRNTEAFF	TGTGCCAGCAGTCCCCGAGGAAACCGGAACACTGAAGCTTTCTTT
TRBV9	TRBJ2-7	few	TRBD1	CASSPGTGAYEQYF	TGTGCCAGCAGCCCCGGGACAGGGGCCTACGAGCAGTACTTC
TRBV28	TRBJ1-2	-	-	CASEQGNGYTF	TGTGCCAGCGAACAGGGAAATGGCTACACCTTC
TRBV27	TRBJ2-7	-	TRBD2	CASSHFSGAYEQYF	TGTGCCAGCAGCCACTTTAGCGGGGCCTACGAGCAGTACTTC
TRBV7-2	TRBJ2-5	-	-	CASSQRASYQETQYF	TGTGCCAGCAGCCAGCGGGCCTCGTACCAAGAGACCCAGTACTTC
TRBV19	TRBJ2-7	-	TRBD1	CASSQTGATYEQYF	TGTGCCAGTAGTCAGACAGGGGCGACCTACGAGCAGTACTTC
TRBV18	TRBJ1-5	-	-	CASSPRTGNQPQHF	TGTGCCAGCTCACCCCGGACAGGCAATCAGCCCCAGCATTTT
TRBV11-2	TRBJ1-6	-	-	CASSLGTSSYNSPLHF	TGTGCCAGCAGCTTGGGCACCAGCTCCTATAATTCACCCCTCCACTTT
TRBV3-1/TRBV3-2	TRBJ2-7	-	-	CASSQVGGEGIYEQYF	TGTGCCAGCAGCCAAGTAGGGGGGGAGGGTATATACGAGCAGTACTTC
TRBV27	TRBJ2-7	-	-	CATSYIPPLEQYF	TGTGCCACCTCTTATATCCCCCCTCTCGAGCAGTACTTC